Included here is one T cell receptor (beta chain) sequence, with context. The antigen is unknown. This entry comes from a study of T cells in severe cutaneous drug reactions. Study results and limitations: A public TCRbeta CDR3 appeared in all seven CBZ-SJS/TEN blister samples, averaging about 15%. In carbamazepine-induced Stevens-Johnson syndrome or toxic epidermal necrolysis, TRBV12-4 averaged around 29% in blister cells and about 5.4% in PBMC.

CDR3 length equals 15 residues. Germline V gene sequence: CDR1 MNHEY, CDR2 SVGAGI. The iRepertoire multiplex PCR system with TCR subtype-specific primers built both bulk and single-cell libraries. Bulk TCR libraries started from roughly 100-500 ng RNA per sample. TCRdb re-called the multiplex PCR reads; every CDR3 protein appears as one record, without DNA. This specimen shows tens of thousands of distinct CDR3 sequences; the ten leading clones hold approximately 7%. Sequenced patients had Stevens-Johnson syndrome or toxic epidermal necrolysis caused by carbamazepine. CBZ-SJS/TEN patients of Han Chinese (roughly five) and European (six) origin supplied blood.

The source of this sequence is a human donor with toxic epidermal necrolysis, a severe cutaneous drug reaction. Sample: PBMCs. The chain has TRBV6-5 and TRBJ2-5; TCRdb's D gene call, TRBD1, goes unchecked for lack of DNA. CDR3 in amino acids: CASSYSTGDFGTQYF.